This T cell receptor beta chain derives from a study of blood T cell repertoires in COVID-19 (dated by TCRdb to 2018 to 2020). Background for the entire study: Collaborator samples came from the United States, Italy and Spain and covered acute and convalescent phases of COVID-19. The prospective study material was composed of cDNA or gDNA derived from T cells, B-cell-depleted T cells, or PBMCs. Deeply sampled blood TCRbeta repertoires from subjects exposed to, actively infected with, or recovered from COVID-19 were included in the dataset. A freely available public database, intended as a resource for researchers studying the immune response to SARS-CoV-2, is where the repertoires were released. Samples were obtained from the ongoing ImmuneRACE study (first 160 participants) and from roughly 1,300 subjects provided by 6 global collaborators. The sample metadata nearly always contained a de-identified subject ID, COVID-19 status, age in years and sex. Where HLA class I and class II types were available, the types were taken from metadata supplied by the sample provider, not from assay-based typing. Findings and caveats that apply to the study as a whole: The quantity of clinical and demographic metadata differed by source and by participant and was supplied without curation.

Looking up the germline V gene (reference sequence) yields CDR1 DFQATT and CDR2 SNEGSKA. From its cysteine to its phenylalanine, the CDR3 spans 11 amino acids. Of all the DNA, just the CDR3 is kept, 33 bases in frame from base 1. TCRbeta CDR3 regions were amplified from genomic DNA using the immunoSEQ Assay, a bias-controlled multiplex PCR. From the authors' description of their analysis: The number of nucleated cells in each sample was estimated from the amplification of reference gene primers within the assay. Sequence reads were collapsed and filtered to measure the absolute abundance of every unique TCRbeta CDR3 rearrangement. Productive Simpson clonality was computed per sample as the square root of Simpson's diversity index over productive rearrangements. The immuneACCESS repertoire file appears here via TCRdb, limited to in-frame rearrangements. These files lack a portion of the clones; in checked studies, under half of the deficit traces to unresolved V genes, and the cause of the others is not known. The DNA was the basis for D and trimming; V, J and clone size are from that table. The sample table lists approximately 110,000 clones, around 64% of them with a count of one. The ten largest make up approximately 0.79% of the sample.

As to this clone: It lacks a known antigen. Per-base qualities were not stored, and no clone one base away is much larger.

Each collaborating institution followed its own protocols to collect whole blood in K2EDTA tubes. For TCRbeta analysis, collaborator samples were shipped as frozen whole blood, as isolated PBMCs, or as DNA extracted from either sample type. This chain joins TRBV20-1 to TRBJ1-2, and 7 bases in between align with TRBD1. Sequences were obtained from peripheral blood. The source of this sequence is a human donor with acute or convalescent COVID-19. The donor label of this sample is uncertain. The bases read TGCAGCACAGGGGAGAACTATGGCTACACCTTC. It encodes CSTGENYGYTF.